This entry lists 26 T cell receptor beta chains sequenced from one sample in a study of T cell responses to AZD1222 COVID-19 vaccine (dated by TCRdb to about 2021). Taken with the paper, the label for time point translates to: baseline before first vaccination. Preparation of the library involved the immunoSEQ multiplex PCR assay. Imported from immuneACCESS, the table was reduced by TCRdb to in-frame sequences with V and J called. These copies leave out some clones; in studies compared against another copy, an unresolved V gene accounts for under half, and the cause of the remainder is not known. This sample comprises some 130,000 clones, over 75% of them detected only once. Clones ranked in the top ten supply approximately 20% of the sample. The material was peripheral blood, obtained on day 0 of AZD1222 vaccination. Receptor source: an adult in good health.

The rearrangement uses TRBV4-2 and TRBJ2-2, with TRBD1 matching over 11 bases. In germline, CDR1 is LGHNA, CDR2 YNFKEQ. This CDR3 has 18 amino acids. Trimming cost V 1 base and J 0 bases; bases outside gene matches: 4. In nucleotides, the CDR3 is TGTGCCAGCAGCCAAGTAACGGGACAGGGGGCGAACACCGGGGAGCTGTTTTTT. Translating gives CASSQVTGQGANTGELFF.

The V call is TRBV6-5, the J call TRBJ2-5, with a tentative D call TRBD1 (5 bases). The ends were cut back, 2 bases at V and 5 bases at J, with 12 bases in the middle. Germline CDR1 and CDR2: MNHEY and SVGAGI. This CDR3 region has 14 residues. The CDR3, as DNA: TGTGCCAGCAGTTACACGGGCCAGGGTGAGACCCAGTACTTC. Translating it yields CASSYTGQGETQYF.

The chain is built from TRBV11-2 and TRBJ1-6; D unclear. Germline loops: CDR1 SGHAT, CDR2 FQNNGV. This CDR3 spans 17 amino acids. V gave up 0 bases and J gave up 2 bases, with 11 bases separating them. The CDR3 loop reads CASSLDGEATYNSPLHF. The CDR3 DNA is TGTGCCAGCAGCTTAGATGGGGAGGCAACCTATAATTCACCCCTCCACTTT.

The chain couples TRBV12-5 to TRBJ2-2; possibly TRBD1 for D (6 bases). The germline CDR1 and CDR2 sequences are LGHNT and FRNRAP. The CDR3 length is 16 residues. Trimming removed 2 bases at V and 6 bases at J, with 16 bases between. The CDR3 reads CASGLTGNPGAGELFF. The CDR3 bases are TGTGCTAGTGGTTTGACAGGGAATCCAGGGGCCGGGGAGCTGTTTTTT.

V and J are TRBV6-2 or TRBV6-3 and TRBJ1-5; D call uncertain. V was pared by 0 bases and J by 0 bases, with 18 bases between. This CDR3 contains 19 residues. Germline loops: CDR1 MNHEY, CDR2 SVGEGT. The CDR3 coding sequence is TGTGCCAGCAGTTACTCATTCTCCAAGCAGCCATATAGCAATCAGCCCCAGCATTTT. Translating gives CASSYSFSKQPYSNQPQHF.

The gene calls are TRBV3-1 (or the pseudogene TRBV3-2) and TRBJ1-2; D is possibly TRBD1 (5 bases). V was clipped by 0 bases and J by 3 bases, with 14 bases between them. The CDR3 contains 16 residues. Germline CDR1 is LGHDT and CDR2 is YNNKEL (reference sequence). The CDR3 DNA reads TGTGCCAGCAGCCAAGATGGGGGAGACTGGTACTATGGCTACACCTTC. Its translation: CASSQDGGDWYYGYTF.

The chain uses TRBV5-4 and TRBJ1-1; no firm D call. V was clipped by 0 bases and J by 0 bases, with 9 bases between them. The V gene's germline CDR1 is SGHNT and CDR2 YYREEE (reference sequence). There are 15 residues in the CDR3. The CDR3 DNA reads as TGTGCCAGCAGCTTGGGATTCACGTTGAACACTGAAGCTTTCTTT. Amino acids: CASSLGFTLNTEAFF.

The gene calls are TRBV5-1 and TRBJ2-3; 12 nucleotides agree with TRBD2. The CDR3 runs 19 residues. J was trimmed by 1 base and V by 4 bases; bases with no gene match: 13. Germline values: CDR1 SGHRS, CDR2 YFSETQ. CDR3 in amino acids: CASSAAGTSGRGGTDTQYF. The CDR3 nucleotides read TGCGCCAGCAGCGCGGCCGGGACTAGCGGGCGAGGGGGCACAGATACGCAGTATTTT.

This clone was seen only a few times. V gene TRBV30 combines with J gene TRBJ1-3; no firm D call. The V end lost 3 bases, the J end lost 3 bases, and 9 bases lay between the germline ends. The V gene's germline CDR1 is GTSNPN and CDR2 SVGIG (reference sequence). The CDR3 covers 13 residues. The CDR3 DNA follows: TGTGCCTGGAGGCGTCTGAATGGAAACACCATATATTTT. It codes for CAWRRLNGNTIYF. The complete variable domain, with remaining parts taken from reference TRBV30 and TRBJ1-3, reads SQTIHQWPATLVQPVGSPLSLECTVEGTSNPNLYWYRQAAGRGLQLLFYSVGIGQISSEVPQNLSASRPQDRQFILSSKKLLLSDSGFYLCAWRRLNGNTIYFGEGSWLTVV.

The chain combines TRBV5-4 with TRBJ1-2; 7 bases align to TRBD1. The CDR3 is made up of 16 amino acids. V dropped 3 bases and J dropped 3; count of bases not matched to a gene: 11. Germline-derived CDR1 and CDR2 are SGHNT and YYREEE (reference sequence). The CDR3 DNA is TGTGCCAGCAGCTCCCCCAATGCCGGGACAGACTATGGCTACACCTTC. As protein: CASSSPNAGTDYGYTF.

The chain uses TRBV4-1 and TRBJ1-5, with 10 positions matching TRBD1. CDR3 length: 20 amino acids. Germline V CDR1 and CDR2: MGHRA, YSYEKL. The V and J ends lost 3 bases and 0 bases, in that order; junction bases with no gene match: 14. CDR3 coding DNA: TGCGCCAGCAGCCAGGACACCGGGACAGGGGATCCCACTAGCAATCAGCCCCAGCATTTT. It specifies CASSQDTGTGDPTSNQPQHF.

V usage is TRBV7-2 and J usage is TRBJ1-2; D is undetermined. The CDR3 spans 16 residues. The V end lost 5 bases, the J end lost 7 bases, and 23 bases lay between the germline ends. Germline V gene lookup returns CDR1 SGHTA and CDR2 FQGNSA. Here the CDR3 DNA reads TGTGCCAGCAGCCTAACCGTGACATCGGTCCGTGGTGGCTACACCTTC. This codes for CASSLTVTSVRGGYTF.

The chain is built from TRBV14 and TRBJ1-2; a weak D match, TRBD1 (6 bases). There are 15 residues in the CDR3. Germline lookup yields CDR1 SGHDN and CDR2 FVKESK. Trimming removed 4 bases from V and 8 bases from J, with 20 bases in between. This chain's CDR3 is CASSRGTPSRSGYTF. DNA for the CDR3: TGTGCCAGCAGCCGGGGGACACCTAGCAGGTCAGGCTACACCTTC.

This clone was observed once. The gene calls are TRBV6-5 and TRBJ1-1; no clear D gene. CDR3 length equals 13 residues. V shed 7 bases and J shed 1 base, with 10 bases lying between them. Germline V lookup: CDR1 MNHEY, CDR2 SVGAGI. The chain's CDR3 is CASNSRPNTEAFF. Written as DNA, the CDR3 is TGTGCCAGCAATAGCAGGCCGAACACTGAAGCTTTCTTT.

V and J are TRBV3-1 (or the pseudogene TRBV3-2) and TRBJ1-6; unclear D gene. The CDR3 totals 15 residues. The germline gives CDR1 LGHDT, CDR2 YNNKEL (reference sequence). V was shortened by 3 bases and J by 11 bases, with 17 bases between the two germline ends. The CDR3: CASSQPLGMGTPLHF. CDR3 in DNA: TGTGCCAGCAGCCAGCCCCTTGGGATGGGGACACCCCTCCACTTT.

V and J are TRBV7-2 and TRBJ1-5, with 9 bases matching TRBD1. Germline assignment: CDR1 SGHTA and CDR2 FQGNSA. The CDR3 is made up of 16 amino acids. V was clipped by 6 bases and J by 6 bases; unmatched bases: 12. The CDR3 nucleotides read TGTGCCAGCAGTTCGGGTGGGACAGGGTTTATTCAGCCCCAGCATTTT. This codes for CASSSGGTGFIQPQHF. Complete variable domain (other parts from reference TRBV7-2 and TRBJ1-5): GAGVSQSPSNKVTEKGKDVELRCDPISGHTALYWYRQSLGQGLEFLIYFQGNSAPDKSGLPSDRFSAERTGGSVSTLTIQRTQQEDSAVYLCASSSGGTGFIQPQHFGDGTRLSIL.

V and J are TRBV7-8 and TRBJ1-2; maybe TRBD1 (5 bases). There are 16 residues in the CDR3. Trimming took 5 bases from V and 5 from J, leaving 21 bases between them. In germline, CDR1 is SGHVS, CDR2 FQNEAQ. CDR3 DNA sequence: TGTGCCAGCAGCCTTAGATTTCCTGACAGAAAATATGGCTACACCTTC. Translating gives CASSLRFPDRKYGYTF.

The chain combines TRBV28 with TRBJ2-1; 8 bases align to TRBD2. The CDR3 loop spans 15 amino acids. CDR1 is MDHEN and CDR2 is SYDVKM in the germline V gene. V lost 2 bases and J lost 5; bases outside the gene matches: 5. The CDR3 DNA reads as TGTGCCAGCAGTTTAGTACCGGGGGGGGACAATGAGCAGTTCTTC. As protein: CASSLVPGGDNEQFF.

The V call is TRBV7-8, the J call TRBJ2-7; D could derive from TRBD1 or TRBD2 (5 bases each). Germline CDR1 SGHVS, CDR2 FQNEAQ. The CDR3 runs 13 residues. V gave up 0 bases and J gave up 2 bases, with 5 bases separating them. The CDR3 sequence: CASSLAGAYEQYF. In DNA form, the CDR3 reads TGTGCCAGCAGCTTAGCGGGGGCCTACGAGCAGTACTTC. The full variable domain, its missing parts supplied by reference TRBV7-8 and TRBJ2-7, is GAGVSQSPRYKVAKRGQDVALRCDPISGHVSLFWYQQALGQGPEFLTYFQNEAQLDKSGLPSDRFFAERPEGSVSTLKIQRTQQEDSAVYLCASSLAGAYEQYFGPGTRLTVT.

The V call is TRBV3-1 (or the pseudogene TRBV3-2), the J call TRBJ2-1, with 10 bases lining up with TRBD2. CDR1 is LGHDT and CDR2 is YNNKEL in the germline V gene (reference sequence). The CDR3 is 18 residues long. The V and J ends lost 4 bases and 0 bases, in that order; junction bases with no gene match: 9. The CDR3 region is CASSRIASGGSSYNEQFF. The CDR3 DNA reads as TGTGCCAGCAGCCGAATCGCTAGCGGGGGTAGCTCCTACAATGAGCAGTTCTTC.

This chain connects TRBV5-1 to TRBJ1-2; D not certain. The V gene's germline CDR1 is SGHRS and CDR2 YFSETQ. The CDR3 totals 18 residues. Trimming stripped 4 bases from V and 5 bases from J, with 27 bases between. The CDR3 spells CASSPKLESSVMAYGYTF. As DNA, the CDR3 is TGCGCCAGCAGCCCCAAGTTGGAGTCTTCTGTTATGGCGTATGGCTACACCTTC.

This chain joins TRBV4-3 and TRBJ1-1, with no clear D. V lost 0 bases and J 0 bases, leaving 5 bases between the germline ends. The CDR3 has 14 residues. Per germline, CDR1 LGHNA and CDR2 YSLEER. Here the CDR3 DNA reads TGCGCCAGCAGCCAAGATAGGGTGAACACTGAAGCTTTCTTT. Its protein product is CASSQDRVNTEAFF.

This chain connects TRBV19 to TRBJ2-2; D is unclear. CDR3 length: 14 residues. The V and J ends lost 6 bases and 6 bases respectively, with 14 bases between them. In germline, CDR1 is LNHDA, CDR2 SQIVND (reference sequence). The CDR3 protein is CASSLGWAAGELFF. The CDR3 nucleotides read TGTGCCAGTAGCCTCGGGTGGGCGGCCGGGGAGCTGTTTTTT.

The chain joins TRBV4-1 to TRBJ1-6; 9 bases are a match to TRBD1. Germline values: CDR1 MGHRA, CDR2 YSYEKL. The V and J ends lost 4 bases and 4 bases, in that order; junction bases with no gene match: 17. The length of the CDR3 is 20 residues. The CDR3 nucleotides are TGCGCCAGCAGCCTGACCAAACCCGGGACAGGGCGCCTATATAATTCACCCCTCCACTTT. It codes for CASSLTKPGTGRLYNSPLHF.

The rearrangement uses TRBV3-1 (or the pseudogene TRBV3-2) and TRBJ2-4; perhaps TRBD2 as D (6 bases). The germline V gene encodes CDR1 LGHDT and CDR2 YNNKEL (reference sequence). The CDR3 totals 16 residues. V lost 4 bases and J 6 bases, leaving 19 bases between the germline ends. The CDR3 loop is CASSPRGVGGRNIQYF. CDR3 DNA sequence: TGTGCCAGCAGCCCCCGGGGCGTTGGGGGGAGAAACATTCAGTACTTC.

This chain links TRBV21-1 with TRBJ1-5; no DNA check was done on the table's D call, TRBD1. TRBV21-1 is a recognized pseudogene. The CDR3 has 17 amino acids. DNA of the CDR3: TGTGCCAGCAGCAAGGGGGACAGGGACCATAGCAATCAGCCCCAGCATTTT. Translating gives CASSKGDRDHSNQPQHF.